This passage covers 7 T cell receptor beta chains from one sample sequenced in a study of T cells after yellow fever vaccination (dated by TCRdb to between 2018 and 2020). In the paper's terms, the treatment or condition label means: live attenuated yellow fever vaccine strain. Receptor libraries were prepared by 5' RACE. Reads for this sample came from an Illumina HiSeq 2500. The public reads were reprocessed in TCRdb via fastp at Q25 and MiXCR, keeping in-frame beta chains. A single entry per CDR3 protein holds the most common genes and DNA from its merged rows. The sample records fewer than 150,000 distinct CDR3 sequences, approximately 7.7% of which are singletons. The top ten hold roughly 0.73% of the sample. This sample comprised CD4+ T cells sorted from PBMCs, obtained 5 days after the yellow fever booster vaccination. These receptors were obtained from a man aged 25 to 40 who received the YFV17D yellow fever vaccine.

This clonotype has a count of ten or more. This rearrangement joins TRBV21-1 to TRBJ2-1; the D call TRBD2 from the table was never checked on the DNA. TRBV21-1 is given as a pseudogene. CDR3 length: 15 amino acids. CDR3 DNA: TGTGCCAGCAGCGAGGGACTAGCGGACTACAATGAGCAGTTCTTC. Encoded protein: CASSEGLADYNEQFF.

The V and J genes are TRBV20-1 and TRBJ2-7, with D perhaps TRBD2 (6 bases). This CDR3 is built from 16 residues. The germline V gene encodes CDR1 DFQATT and CDR2 SNEGSKA (reference sequence). In DNA form, the CDR3 reads TGCTGCGCTTGGCCCCCTGCTCCGGGAGTTACCTACGAGCAGTACTTC. Its protein product is CCAWPPAPGVTYEQYF.

This clonotype has only a few counts. The V gene is TRBV19, the J gene TRBJ2-5; 9 bases line up with TRBD1. The CDR3 sequence is 14 residues long. CDR1 LNHDA and CDR2 SQIVND come from the germline V gene (reference sequence). After removal of 5 bases from V and 4 bases from J, the junction contained 5 bases not matched to a gene. The CDR3 DNA reads TGTGCCAGTAGTGCCGACAGGGGGGTAGAGACCCAGTACTTC. It specifies CASSADRGVETQYF.

A few counts support this clonotype. The junction differs from germline at one of its ends, possibly a read error. CDR3 nucleotides: TGTGCCAGCAGTCAAGTCAGCGGGAGGGCCGGTGAGCAGTTCTTC. It specifies CASSQVSGRAGEQFF. The genes are TRBV4-2 and TRBJ2-1, with 10 bases identical to TRBD2. Germline V gene lookup returns CDR1 LGHNA and CDR2 YNFKEQ. This CDR3 region has 15 residues.

V gene TRBV10-2 combines with J gene TRBJ1-1; tentative D call: TRBD1 (5 bases). The V end was cut by 2 bases, the J end by 1 base, with 11 bases between. Germline CDR1 WSHSY, CDR2 SAAADI. The CDR3 contains 15 residues. The CDR3 sequence: CASSEGGGRNTEAFF. The CDR3 bases are TGCGCCAGCAGTGAGGGGGGGGGTCGGAACACTGAAGCTTTCTTT.

This clonotype was detected ten times or more. V usage is TRBV15 and J usage is TRBJ2-5; TRBD2 matches 7 bases. Unmatched junction bases numbered 12, after V lost 4 bases and J lost 4 bases. Per the germline V gene, CDR1 is LNHNV and CDR2 is YYDKDF (reference sequence). This CDR3 contains 16 residues. This CDR3 is CATSIMGGGHLETQYF. CDR3 DNA sequence: TGTGCCACCAGCATCATGGGGGGAGGGCACCTAGAGACCCAGTACTTC. The complete variable domain, with remaining parts taken from reference TRBV15 and TRBJ2-5, reads DAMVIQNPRYQVTQFGKPVTLSCSQTLNHNVMYWYQQKSSQAPKLLFHYYDKDFNNEADTPDNFQSRRPNTSFCFLDIRSPGLGDTAMYLCATSIMGGGHLETQYFGPGTRLLVL.

This clonotype was detected many times. This chain uses TRBV11-2 with TRBJ2-2; D gene unclear. This CDR3 is built from 17 residues. Trimming pared 0 bases from V and 5 bases from J, leaving 16 bases between. CDR1 is SGHAT, CDR2 FQNNGV, per germline. The CDR3 loop reads CASSLDSMALGTGELFF. In DNA form, the CDR3 reads TGTGCCAGCAGCTTAGACTCGATGGCTTTGGGAACCGGGGAGCTGTTTTTT.